This T cell receptor beta chain emerged from a study of blood T cell repertoires in COVID-19. Turning to the study itself: Whether acute or convalescent, the COVID-19 samples came from the United States, Italy and Spain. Nucleic acid was either cDNA or gDNA, and it came from T cells, B-cell-depleted T cells, or PBMCs.

Authors' analysis steps: Nucleated cell counts were estimated from reference gene primer amplification. The method was immunoSEQ multiplex PCR; TCRdb's version includes in-frame clones alone and lacks a portion of them. V and J calls and clone size come straight from that table; D and trimming were deduced from the DNA. This table has 200,000 to 250,000 clones, 83% appearing once. Seattle's cohort entered during active infection and was followed longitudinally. The germline V gene has CDR1 SGHRS and CDR2 YFSETQ. V lost 4 bases and J lost 5, with 19 bases in between. The CDR3 spans 15 residues. This rearrangement joins TRBV5-1 to TRBJ2-7; D is unclear. This clonotype was sampled from a woman aged 30 to 39 with COVID-19, enrolled during active disease. Sequences were obtained from peripheral blood. CDR3: CASSLEQFMTHEQYF. DNA for the CDR3: TGCGCCAGCAGCCTGGAACAGTTCATGACGCACGAGCAGTACTTC. The full variable domain, completed using reference TRBV5-1 and TRBJ2-7, is KAGVTQTPRYLIKTRGQQVTLSCSPISGHRSVSWYQQTPGQGLQFLFEYFSETQRNKGNFPGRFSGRQFSNSRSEMNVSTLELGDSALYLCASSLEQFMTHEQYFGPGTRLTVT.